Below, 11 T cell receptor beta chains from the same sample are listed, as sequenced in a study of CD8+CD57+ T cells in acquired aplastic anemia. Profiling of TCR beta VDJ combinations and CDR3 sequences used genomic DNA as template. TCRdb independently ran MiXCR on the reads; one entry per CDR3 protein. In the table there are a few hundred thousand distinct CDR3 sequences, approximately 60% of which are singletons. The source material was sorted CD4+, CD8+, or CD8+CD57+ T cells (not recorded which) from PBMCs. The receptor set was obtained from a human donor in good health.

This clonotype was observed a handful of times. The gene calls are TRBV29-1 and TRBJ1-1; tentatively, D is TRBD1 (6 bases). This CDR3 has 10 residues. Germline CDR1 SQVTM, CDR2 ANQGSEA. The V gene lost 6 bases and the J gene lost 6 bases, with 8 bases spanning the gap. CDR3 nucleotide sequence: TGCAGCGTCGGGGGGCCTGAAGCTTTCTTT. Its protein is CSVGGPEAFF.

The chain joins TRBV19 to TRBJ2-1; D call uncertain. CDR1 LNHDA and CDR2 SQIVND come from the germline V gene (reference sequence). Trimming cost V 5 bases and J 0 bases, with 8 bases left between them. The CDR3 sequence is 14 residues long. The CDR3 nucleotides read TGTGCCAGTAGTGTTTCAGGCTCCTACAATGAGCAGTTCTTC. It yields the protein CASSVSGSYNEQFF.

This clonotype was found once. The CDR3, as DNA: TGTGCCAGCAGTGCCACTCAAGAGACCCAGTACTTC. This gives the protein CASSATQETQYF. The chain recombines TRBV2 with TRBJ2-5, with D uncertain. The CDR3 sequence is 12 residues long. Germline lookup yields CDR1 SNHLY and CDR2 FYNNEI. V was cut by 4 bases and J by 2 bases, with 5 bases left in between.

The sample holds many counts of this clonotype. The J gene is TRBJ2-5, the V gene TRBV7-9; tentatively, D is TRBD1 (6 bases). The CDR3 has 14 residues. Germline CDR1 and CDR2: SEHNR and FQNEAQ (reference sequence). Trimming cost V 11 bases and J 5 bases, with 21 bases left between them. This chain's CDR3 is CAGTSEQGFETQYF. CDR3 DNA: TGTGCCGGTACGTCCGAACAGGGTTTTGAGACCCAGTACTTC.

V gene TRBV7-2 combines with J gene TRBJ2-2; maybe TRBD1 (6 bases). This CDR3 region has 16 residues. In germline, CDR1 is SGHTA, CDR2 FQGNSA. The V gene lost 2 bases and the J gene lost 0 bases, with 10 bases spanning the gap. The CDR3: CASSLSQGANTGELFF. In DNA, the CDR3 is TGTGCCAGCAGCTTATCACAGGGCGCGAACACCGGGGAGCTGTTTTTT. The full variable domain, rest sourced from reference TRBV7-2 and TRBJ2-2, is GAGVSQSPSNKVTEKGKDVELRCDPISGHTALYWYRQSLGQGLEFLIYFQGNSAPDKSGLPSDRFSAERTGGSVSTLTIQRTQQEDSAVYLCASSLSQGANTGELFFGEGSRLTVL.

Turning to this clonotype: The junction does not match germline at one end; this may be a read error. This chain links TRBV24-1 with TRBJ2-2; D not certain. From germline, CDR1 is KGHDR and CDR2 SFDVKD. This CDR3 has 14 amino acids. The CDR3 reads CATSEGENTEELFF. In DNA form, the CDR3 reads TGTGCCACCAGTGAAGGAGAGAACACCGAGGAGCTGTTTTTT.

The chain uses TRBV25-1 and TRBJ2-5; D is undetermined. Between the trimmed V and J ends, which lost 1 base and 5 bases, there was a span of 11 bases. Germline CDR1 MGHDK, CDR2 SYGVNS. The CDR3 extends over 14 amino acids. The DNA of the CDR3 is TGTGCCAGCAGTGAATTTTACATTTCGGAGACCCAGTACTTC. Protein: CASSEFYISETQYF.

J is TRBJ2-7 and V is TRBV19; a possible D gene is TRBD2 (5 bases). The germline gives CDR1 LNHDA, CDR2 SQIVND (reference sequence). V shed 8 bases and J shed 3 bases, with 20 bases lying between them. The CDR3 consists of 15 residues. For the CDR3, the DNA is TGTGCCAGTCTTAATGCGGGTAACCCTCTCTACGAGCAGTACTTC. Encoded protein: CASLNAGNPLYEQYF.

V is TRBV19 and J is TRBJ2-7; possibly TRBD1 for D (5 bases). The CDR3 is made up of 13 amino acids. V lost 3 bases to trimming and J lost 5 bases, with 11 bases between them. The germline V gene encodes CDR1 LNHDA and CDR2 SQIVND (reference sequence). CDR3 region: CASSMGPADEQYF. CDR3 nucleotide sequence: TGTGCCAGTAGTATGGGGCCGGCGGACGAGCAGTACTTC.

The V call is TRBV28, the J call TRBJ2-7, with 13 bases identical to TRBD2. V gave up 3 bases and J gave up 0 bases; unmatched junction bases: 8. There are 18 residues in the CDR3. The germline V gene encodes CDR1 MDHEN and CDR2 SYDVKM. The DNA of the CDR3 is TGTGCCAGCAGTTTTCCGACTAGCGGGAGGACTAGCTCCTACGAGCAGTACTTC. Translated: CASSFPTSGRTSSYEQYF.

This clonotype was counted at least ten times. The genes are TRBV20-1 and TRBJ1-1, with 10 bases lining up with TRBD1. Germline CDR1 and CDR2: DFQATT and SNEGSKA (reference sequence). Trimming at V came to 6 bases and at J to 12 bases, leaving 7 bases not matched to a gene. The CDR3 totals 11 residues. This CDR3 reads CSARTGGGTFF. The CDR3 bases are TGCAGTGCAAGGACAGGGGGGGGAACTTTCTTT.